Each of the 26 T cell receptor beta chains below was sequenced from the same sample in a study of blood T cell repertoires in COVID-19. Generated by immunoSEQ multiplex PCR, the TCRdb table keeps only in-frame clones and is missing some. The table has under 250,000 clones, around 86% seen once. The sequencing input was peripheral blood. These receptors originate from a woman aged 55-70 years who had recovered from COVID-19.

The genes are TRBV2 and TRBJ1-3; 8 bases are a match to TRBD1. The CDR3 runs 17 residues. V lost 6 bases to trimming and J lost 0 bases; unmatched junction nucleotides: 10. Germline V CDR1 and CDR2: SNHLY, FYNNEI. The chain's CDR3 is CASRGLTGASSGNTIYF. CDR3 bases: TGTGCCAGCAGGGGATTGACAGGGGCAAGCTCTGGAAACACCATATATTTT.

In DNA, the CDR3 is TGTGCCAGCAGCCGAAGAATAGCGACAGGGATGGACACCGGGGAGCTGTTTTTT. It encodes CASSRRIATGMDTGELFF. The rearrangement uses TRBV5-5 and TRBJ2-2, with 7 bases that match TRBD1. The CDR3 runs 18 residues. Losses at the gene ends were 4 bases for V and 3 bases for J; bases not matched to a gene: 15. The germline V gene encodes CDR1 SGHKS and CDR2 YYEKEE (reference sequence).

The V and J genes are TRBV28 and TRBJ2-7; TRBD1 matches 9 bases. This CDR3 is 15 amino acids long. CDR1 and CDR2 from the germline V gene are MDHEN and SYDVKM. V was clipped by 6 bases and J by 6 bases; unmatched bases: 12. CDR3 DNA sequence: TGTGCCAGCAGCCTTACTGGGACAGGGTCTGTCGAGCAGTACTTC. It yields the protein CASSLTGTGSVEQYF.

This rearrangement joins TRBV5-1 to TRBJ2-7; maybe TRBD1 (5 bases). Germline CDR1 SGHRS, CDR2 YFSETQ. The CDR3 has 14 amino acids. V dropped 4 bases and J dropped 6 bases, with 17 bases sitting between them. Here the CDR3 reads CASSPPRGASEQYF. CDR3 bases: TGCGCCAGCAGCCCACCCCGTGGGGCATCCGAGCAGTACTTC.

This clone has just a few counts. The V call is TRBV14, the J call TRBJ2-7; maybe TRBD1 (5 bases). Germline CDR1 SGHDN, CDR2 FVKESK. The CDR3 is made up of 16 amino acids. Trimming cost V 5 bases and J 3 bases, with 20 bases left between them. The CDR3 here is CASSKGFRAKHYEQYF. Here the CDR3 DNA reads TGTGCCAGCAGCAAGGGGTTCAGGGCTAAACACTACGAGCAGTACTTC.

The V call is TRBV20-1, the J call TRBJ1-1; D call uncertain. The V and J ends lost 5 bases and 11 bases respectively, with 12 bases between them. Per the germline V gene, CDR1 is DFQATT and CDR2 is SNEGSKA (reference sequence). This CDR3 has 10 residues. The CDR3 protein is CSARGVRAFF. The CDR3 DNA reads TGCAGTGCTCGCGGGGTTCGCGCTTTCTTT.

The chain is built from TRBV9 and TRBJ1-2, with a possible D match to TRBD1 (6 bases). The CDR3 length is 15 residues. The germline V and J ends were trimmed by 0 bases and 4 bases, with 13 bases remaining between them. Germline CDR1 is SGDLS and CDR2 is YYNGEE. CDR3 sequence: CASSVVPGALYGYTF. Here the CDR3 DNA reads TGTGCCAGCAGCGTAGTGCCAGGGGCTCTCTATGGCTACACCTTC.

This chain connects TRBV9 to TRBJ2-5; TRBD2 matches at 8 bases. The J segment lost 5 bases and the V segment lost 4 bases, leaving 10 bases of the junction unmatched. This CDR3 is 15 amino acids long. Per germline, CDR1 SGDLS and CDR2 YYNGEE. The CDR3 reads CASSPRTSLGETQYF. The CDR3 bases are TGTGCCAGCAGCCCCCGGACTAGCCTTGGCGAGACCCAGTACTTC.

The chain employs TRBV28 and TRBJ2-5; D perhaps matches TRBD1 (6 bases). CDR3 length: 15 amino acids. Trimming removed 2 bases at V and 9 bases at J, with 19 bases between. The V gene's germline CDR1 is MDHEN and CDR2 SYDVKM. The CDR3 nucleotides read TGTGCCAGCAGTTTAACGGACAGCCGAAAGGGGGCCCAGTACTTC. Its protein product is CASSLTDSRKGAQYF.

This chain connects TRBV3-1 (or the pseudogene TRBV3-2) to TRBJ2-1, with a weak D call TRBD2 (6 bases). The CDR3 contains 15 residues. The germline V gene encodes CDR1 LGHDT and CDR2 YNNKEL (reference sequence). Between the trimmed V and J ends, which lost 4 bases and 7 bases, there was a span of 17 bases. CDR3 sequence (DNA): TGTGCCAGCAGCCCCCCCGGAGGGGCGGGGAATGAGCAGTTCTTC. It specifies CASSPPGGAGNEQFF.

The chain links TRBV27 to TRBJ2-1, with 7 bases matching TRBD1. Germline values: CDR1 MNHEY, CDR2 SMNVEV (reference sequence). This CDR3 contains 13 residues. Trimming at V came to 5 bases and at J to 4 bases, leaving 2 bases not matched to a gene. The CDR3 DNA follows: TGTGCCAGCAGTGAGGACAGGTACAATGAGCAGTTCTTC. This encodes CASSEDRYNEQFF.

J is TRBJ2-1 and V is TRBV7-3; 12 bases are a match to TRBD2. Looked up from germline, CDR1 is SGHTA and CDR2 is FQGTGA. This CDR3 is 15 amino acids long. V lost 3 bases and J lost 4; bases outside the gene matches: 1. The CDR3 sequence: CASSLLAGGYNEQFF. For the CDR3, the DNA is TGTGCCAGCAGCTTGCTAGCGGGGGGGTACAATGAGCAGTTCTTC.

With respect to this clone: In the same sample, other DNA sequences code for this CDR3. The chain links TRBV7-3 to TRBJ2-1; D perhaps matches TRBD2 (6 bases). CDR1 and CDR2 from the germline V gene are SGHTA and FQGTGA. The ends were cut back, 2 bases at V and 0 bases at J, with 8 bases in the middle. The length of the CDR3 is 15 residues. CDR3 sequence (DNA): TGTGCCAGCAGCTTAGCGGGGAGCTCCTACAATGAGCAGTTCTTC. It specifies CASSLAGSSYNEQFF. Full variable domain (missing parts from reference TRBV7-3 and TRBJ2-1): GAGVSQTPSNKVTEKGKYVELRCDPISGHTALYWYRQSLGQGPEFLIYFQGTGAADDSGLPNDRFFAVRPEGSVSTLKIQRTERGDSAVYLCASSLAGSSYNEQFFGPGTRLTVL.

This clone showed up just a few times. V is TRBV3-1 (or the pseudogene TRBV3-2) and J is TRBJ1-1; D remains unclear. The germline gives CDR1 LGHDT, CDR2 YNNKEL (reference sequence). V was trimmed by 1 base and J by 11 bases, leaving 17 bases between them. The CDR3 runs 14 residues. CDR3 DNA: TGTGCCAGCAGCCAAGGAGCAGGCAGGCACGGTGCTTTCTTT. Translating gives CASSQGAGRHGAFF.

In DNA, the CDR3 is TGTGCCAGCAGCGCGCTCCGCGGGCTCGGGGAGCTGTTTTTT. Protein product: CASSALRGLGELFF. The rearrangement joins TRBV9 to TRBJ2-2, with D possibly matching TRBD2 (5 bases). This CDR3 is 14 amino acids long. The germline V gene has CDR1 SGDLS and CDR2 YYNGEE. Trimming left V 3 bases short and J 7 bases short, with 13 bases between.

The V call is TRBV5-1, the J call TRBJ2-7; TRBD1 agrees at 9 bases. The CDR3 spans 16 residues. The V gene end was trimmed by 2 bases and the J gene end by 3 bases; junction bases not matched to a gene: 9. Germline V lookup: CDR1 SGHRS, CDR2 YFSETQ. CDR3 loop: CASSLITGGIFYEQYF. CDR3 bases: TGCGCCAGCAGCTTAATAACAGGGGGCATATTCTACGAGCAGTACTTC.

The chain joins TRBV5-1 to TRBJ1-5; 8 positions agree with TRBD1. This CDR3 is built from 13 residues. Germline V gene data show CDR1 as SGHRS and CDR2 as YFSETQ. Germline trimming cut 4 bases from V and 7 bases from J; bases unmatched to any gene: 4. This CDR3 is CASSPDRGQPQHF. The CDR3 nucleotides read TGCGCCAGCAGCCCCGACAGGGGACAGCCCCAGCATTTT.

The chain joins TRBV12-3 or TRBV12-4 to TRBJ1-1; the D gene is possibly TRBD1 (6 bases). This CDR3 is 13 amino acids long. V lost 2 bases, J lost 10 bases, and 14 bases lay in between. The CDR3 DNA reads as TGTGCCAGCAGTTTAAGGCCAGGGGTTGGAGCTTTCTTT. It specifies CASSLRPGVGAFF.

The V call is TRBV6-5, the J call TRBJ1-4; D call uncertain. This CDR3 contains 15 residues. Looked up from germline, CDR1 is MNHEY and CDR2 is SVGAGI. The V gene lost 5 bases and the J gene lost 0 bases, with 10 bases spanning the gap. As DNA, the CDR3 is TGTGCCAGCAGTCACAACCGGGCAACTAATGAAAAACTGTTTTTT. This translates into CASSHNRATNEKLFF.

This chain connects TRBV11-2 to TRBJ2-2, with 13 bases that match TRBD2. The V segment lost 3 bases and the J segment 9 bases; nucleotides outside the gene matches: 4. Germline CDR1 and CDR2: SGHAT and FQNNGV. This CDR3 is 15 amino acids long. In DNA, the CDR3 is TGTGCCAGCAGCTTGACTAGCGGGGGGAGCTGGGAGCTGTTTTTT. Translation: CASSLTSGGSWELFF.

V usage is TRBV18 and J usage is TRBJ2-7; 8 bases are a match to TRBD1. The length of the CDR3 is 15 residues. Germline V gene sequence: CDR1 KGHSH, CDR2 LQKENI. With 5 bases clipped from V and 3 bases from J, the junction kept 9 bases outside the gene matches. CDR3: CASSAQPGQGYEQYF. The CDR3 nucleotides read TGTGCCAGCTCAGCCCAACCAGGACAGGGCTACGAGCAGTACTTC.

The rearrangement links TRBV27 to TRBJ2-3; D remains ambiguous. The V gene's germline CDR1 is MNHEY and CDR2 SMNVEV (reference sequence). There are 13 residues in the CDR3. The V end was cut by 4 bases, the J end by 0 bases, with 5 bases between. CDR3 region: CASSSTSTDTQYF. As DNA, the CDR3 is TGTGCCAGCAGTTCAACTAGCACAGATACGCAGTATTTT.

The V and J genes are TRBV19 and TRBJ1-4; no clear D gene. Trimming took 1 base from V and 4 from J, leaving 13 bases between them. The CDR3 runs 16 residues. Germline V gene sequence: CDR1 LNHDA, CDR2 SQIVND (reference sequence). CDR3 bases: TGTGCCAGTAGTATAGCGGCGAACAGAGTTAATGAAAAACTGTTTTTT. This translates into CASSIAANRVNEKLFF. The whole variable domain, remainder taken from reference TRBV19 and TRBJ1-4, is DGGITQSPKYLFRKEGQNVTLSCEQNLNHDAMYWYRQDPGQGLRLIYYSQIVNDFQKGDIAEGYSVSREKKESFPLTVTSAQKNPTAFYLCASSIAANRVNEKLFFGSGTQLSVL.

The chain has TRBV6-5 and TRBJ2-7; D is perhaps TRBD2 (5 bases). This CDR3 is built from 14 residues. Germline lookup yields CDR1 MNHEY and CDR2 SVGAGI. Trimming removed 5 bases at V and 3 bases at J, with 14 bases between. The CDR3 DNA sequence: TGTGCCAGCAGTCGACTGGGCGGGCGCTACGAGCAGTACTTC. Translating it yields CASSRLGGRYEQYF.

V gene TRBV15 combines with J gene TRBJ2-7, with a tentative D call TRBD1 (6 bases). The V end was cut by 2 bases, the J end by 6 bases, with 20 bases between. This CDR3 comprises 16 residues. Looked up from germline, CDR1 is LNHNV and CDR2 is YYDKDF (reference sequence). The CDR3 DNA reads as TGTGCCACCAGCAGACCTTCCCGGACAGCGTCTCTCGAGCAGTACTTC. Protein: CATSRPSRTASLEQYF.

The chain has TRBV6-5 and TRBJ1-1; D is ambiguous. CDR3 length: 14 amino acids. Deletions cut 5 bases from V and 4 bases from J, with 14 bases between. Looked up from germline, CDR1 is MNHEY and CDR2 is SVGAGI. For the CDR3, the DNA is TGTGCCAGCAGTCTCCTTCGGAGTGGCACTGAAGCTTTCTTT. It specifies CASSLLRSGTEAFF.